This T cell receptor beta chain was identified during a study of cytomegalovirus exposure and HLA in healthy donors. From the approximately 110-subject validation cohort, which was separate from the approximately 670-subject first cohort, the donors were drawn. Trimming took 0 bases from V and 2 from J; bases not matched to a gene: 9. The CDR3 totals 17 residues. CDR1 is SGHRS and CDR2 is YFSETQ in the germline V gene. Sequencing was performed with immunoSEQ multiplex PCR; in TCRdb, only in-frame clones are kept and a portion is missing. The data show 130,000 or so clones, 75% to 90% seen once. As to this clone: Antigen: not known.

Study observations and caveats: Diagnosis of cytomegalovirus status made by the classifier reportedly showed high specificity and sensitivity. That first-cohort TCR clusters tended to co-occur in the 95 to 150 validation repertoires was found in a later analysis. The listing of 150 to 200 TCR beta chains classed them as cytomegalovirus-associated.

The clonotype originates from a woman between 25 and 40 years old in good health and CMV-seropositive. This rearrangement joins TRBV5-1 to TRBJ2-5, with TRBD1 matching 8 bases. The sample taken for sequencing was PBMCs. The CDR3 DNA reads as TGCGCCAGCAGCTTGGGTGCCGGGACAGGAAATCAAGAGACCCAGTACTTC. Translation: CASSLGAGTGNQETQYF.